One T cell receptor beta chain is described in this entry. J gave up 6 bases and V 1 base, and 5 bases lay outside the gene matches. The CDR3 spans 15 residues. Germline V gene data show CDR1 as SGHNT and CDR2 as YENEEA. Measured with immunoSEQ multiplex PCR; TCRdb has only the in-frame clones, and not every one. The profile shows a few hundred thousand clones, about 89% of them singletons. The data are from a study of Ad26.COV2.S vaccination and SARS-CoV-2 variants. Treatment in this sample: around 19 received Ad26.COV2.S at low or high dose, single or two shots; roughly five received placebo; per-sample allocation not given. Day 63 after the first injection of vaccine or placebo was the sampling time. The shot given was an Ad26 vector that makes Wuhan-strain SARS-CoV-2 spike.

The sequence came from a person between 18 and 60 years old who received the Ad26.COV2.S COVID-19 vaccine or a placebo. The sample here was peripheral blood, taken in a trial of Ad26.COV2.S vaccine versus placebo. The chain couples TRBV11-3 to TRBJ2-1; 8 bases fit TRBD2. The CDR3 coding sequence is TGTGCCAGCAGCTTAGGGCCGGGAGGGAGCAATGAGCAGTTCTTC. Amino acids: CASSLGPGGSNEQFF.